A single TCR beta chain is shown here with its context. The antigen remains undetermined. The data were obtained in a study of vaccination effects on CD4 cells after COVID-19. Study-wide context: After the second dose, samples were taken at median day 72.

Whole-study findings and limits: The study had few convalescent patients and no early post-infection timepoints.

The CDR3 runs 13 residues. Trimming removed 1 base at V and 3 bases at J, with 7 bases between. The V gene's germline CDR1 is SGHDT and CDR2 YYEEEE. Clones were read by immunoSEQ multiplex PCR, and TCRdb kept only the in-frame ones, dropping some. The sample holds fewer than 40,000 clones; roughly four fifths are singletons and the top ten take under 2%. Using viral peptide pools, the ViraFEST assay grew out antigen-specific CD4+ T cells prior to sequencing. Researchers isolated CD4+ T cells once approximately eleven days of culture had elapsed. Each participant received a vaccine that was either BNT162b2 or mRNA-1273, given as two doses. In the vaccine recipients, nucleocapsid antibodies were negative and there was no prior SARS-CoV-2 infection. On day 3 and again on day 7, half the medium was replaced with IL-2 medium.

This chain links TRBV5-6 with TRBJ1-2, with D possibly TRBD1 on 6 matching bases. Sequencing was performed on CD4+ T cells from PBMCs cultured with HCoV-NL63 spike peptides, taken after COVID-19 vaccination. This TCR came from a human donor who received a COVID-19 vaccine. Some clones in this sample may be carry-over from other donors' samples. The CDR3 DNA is TGTGCCAGCAGCTTGAACAGGGACTATGGCTACACCTTC. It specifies CASSLNRDYGYTF.